The T cell receptor beta chain described here comes from a study of metastatic and nonmetastatic thyroid tumors. The wider study: From malignant and benign thyroid patients, repertoires in blood and in tumor or nodule tissue were compared.

None of the patients had undergone any treatment ahead of thyroid surgery. This clone is medium-sized in the sample. This CDR3 contains 14 residues. V dropped 6 bases and J dropped 4 bases, with 15 bases sitting between them. The authors' processing: CDR3 differences across clinicopathological groups were used to build a distant-metastasis classifier for papillary thyroid cancer. TCRdb re-called the PCR reads through MiXCR. The V and J calls, along with clone size, are taken from TCRdb and not from the paper's own processing. The data show some 14,000 clones, about 25% seen once. This chain uses TRBV12-3 or TRBV12-4 with TRBJ1-2; D may be TRBD1 (6 bases). Sequencing was carried out using blood. The sequence was obtained from a female donor with papillary thyroid cancer or a benign thyroid nodule (not recorded which). Some clones in this sample may be carry-over from other donors' samples. CDR3 in amino acids: CASSPGGLGYGYTF. CDR3 coding DNA: TGTGCCAGCAGCCCCGGGGGCCTGGGCTATGGCTACACCTTC.